One sample yielded the 27 T cell receptor beta chains listed below, sequenced in a study of control samples from healthy donors and cancer patients. Method: immunoSEQ multiplex PCR; TCRdb's copy keeps in-frame clones and lacks some. The repertoire includes over 65,000 clones, 85% to 90% of them detected once, and 9.5% to 10% sits in the top ten. Sequencing input: PBMCs. All receptors derive from a woman between 50 and 59 years old with colorectal cancer.

The chain combines TRBV5-1 with TRBJ1-2, with a tentative D call TRBD1 (5 bases). Trimming took off 4 bases at V and 8 bases at J, with 9 bases between the two ends. There are 11 residues in the CDR3. The germline CDR1 and CDR2 sequences are SGHRS and YFSETQ. The CDR3 here is CASSGGEGYTF. The CDR3 DNA reads as TGCGCCAGCAGCGGAGGGGAAGGCTACACCTTC.

This chain connects TRBV14 to TRBJ1-6, with D possibly being TRBD1 (6 bases). Germline assignment: CDR1 SGHDN and CDR2 FVKESK. The CDR3 length is 14 residues. Trimming removed 4 bases at V and 10 bases at J, with 14 bases between. CDR3 region: CASSRDRNGSPLHF. In nucleotides, the CDR3 is TGTGCCAGCAGCCGCGACAGGAACGGATCACCCCTCCACTTT. Filled out from reference TRBV14 and TRBJ1-6, the complete variable domain reads EAGVTQFPSHSVIEKGQTVTLRCDPISGHDNLYWYRRVMGKEIKFLLHFVKESKQDESGMPNNRFLAERTGGTYSTLKVQPAELEDSGVYFCASSRDRNGSPLHFGNGTRLTVT.

The gene calls are TRBV4-1 and TRBJ1-2, with D possibly being TRBD1 (6 bases). From germline, CDR1 is MGHRA and CDR2 YSYEKL. CDR3 length: 17 residues. V shed 0 bases and J shed 8 bases, with 22 bases lying between them. The CDR3 protein is CASSQDRARRGSWGYTF. The CDR3 DNA is TGCGCCAGCAGCCAAGATCGGGCCCGCAGGGGTAGTTGGGGCTACACCTTC.

CDR3 protein: CASSETGLNYGYTF. CDR3 DNA sequence: TGTGCCAGCAGTGAAACTGGACTTAACTATGGCTACACCTTC. This chain joins TRBV6-1 and TRBJ1-2; D unresolved. CDR3 length equals 14 residues. Germline lookup yields CDR1 MNHNS and CDR2 SASEGT. Trimming took off 2 bases at V and 1 base at J, with 8 bases between the two ends.

In this sample, this clone turned up once. This chain joins TRBV29-1 and TRBJ2-6; D is possibly TRBD2 (7 bases). This CDR3 is built from 14 residues. Trimming cost V 6 bases and J 4 bases, with 13 bases left between them. The germline V gene encodes CDR1 SQVTM and CDR2 ANQGSEA. The CDR3 coding sequence is TGCAGCGTCCGAGGGGGGGCCGGGGCCAACGTCCTGACTTTC. It encodes CSVRGGAGANVLTF.

V and J are TRBV28 and TRBJ1-1; D gene uncertain. The V end lost 10 bases, the J end lost 2 bases, and 11 bases lay between the germline ends. CDR1 and CDR2 (germline): MDHEN, SYDVKM. The CDR3 is 12 amino acids. CDR3 DNA: TGTGCCACTGGAGACCTAAACACTGAAGCTTTCTTT. Protein sequence: CATGDLNTEAFF.

In this sample, this clone turned up a few times. CDR3 DNA: TGTGCCAGTAGTATTCAGGGGGCCGGCTATGGCTACACCTTC. It yields the protein CASSIQGAGYGYTF. The J gene is TRBJ1-2, the V gene TRBV19, with TRBD1 matching over 8 bases. V dropped 3 bases and J dropped 4; count of bases not matched to a gene: 4. The CDR3 loop spans 14 amino acids. The germline CDR1 and CDR2 sequences are LNHDA and SQIVND (reference sequence). The entire variable domain, with the rest obtained from reference TRBV19 and TRBJ1-2, is as follows: DGGITQSPKYLFRKEGQNVTLSCEQNLNHDAMYWYRQDPGQGLRLIYYSQIVNDFQKGDIAEGYSVSREKKESFPLTVTSAQKNPTAFYLCASSIQGAGYGYTFGSGTRLTVV.

The chain recombines TRBV4-3 with TRBJ1-1, with a possible D match to TRBD1 (5 bases). V was cut by 1 base and J by 1 base, with 10 bases left in between. Germline V CDR1 and CDR2: LGHNA, YSLEER. The CDR3 runs to 15 residues. The CDR3 loop is CASSQASGANTEAFF. The CDR3 DNA follows: TGCGCCAGCAGCCAAGCCTCTGGGGCGAACACTGAAGCTTTCTTT.

This chain links TRBV27 with TRBJ1-1; weak D call: TRBD1 (6 bases). The V gene lost 6 bases and the J gene lost 1 base, with 12 bases spanning the gap. The germline V gene encodes CDR1 MNHEY and CDR2 SMNVEV (reference sequence). The CDR3 is made up of 14 amino acids. The CDR3, as DNA: TGTGCCAGCAGGCCGGGACACGGGAACACTGAAGCTTTCTTT. Protein product: CASRPGHGNTEAFF.

The V call is TRBV27, the J call TRBJ2-1; no reliable D call. There are 10 residues in the CDR3. V lost 5 bases and J lost 6, with 2 bases in between. Germline CDR1 is MNHEY and CDR2 is SMNVEV (reference sequence). The CDR3, as DNA: TGTGCCAGCAGTAGCAATGAGCAGTTCTTC. Its translation is CASSSNEQFF.

V is TRBV12-3 or TRBV12-4 and J is TRBJ1-2; a possible D gene is TRBD1 (5 bases). The CDR3 runs 12 residues. Trimming stripped 5 bases from V and 4 bases from J, with 8 bases between. CDR3 DNA: TGTGCCAGCAGTCCCCAGGGCTATGGCTACACCTTC. Encoded protein: CASSPQGYGYTF.

This chain connects TRBV6-5 to TRBJ2-2, with 8 bases fitting TRBD2. The CDR3 contains 16 residues. With 2 bases clipped from V and 3 bases from J, the junction kept 5 bases outside the gene matches. CDR1 and CDR2 (germline): MNHEY, SVGAGI. The CDR3 sequence: CASSYGSRGDTGELFF. CDR3 bases: TGTGCCAGCAGTTACGGGTCGCGGGGGGACACCGGGGAGCTGTTTTTT.

The chain combines TRBV5-4 with TRBJ2-1, with D possibly called TRBD1 or TRBD2 (5 bases each). V shed 3 bases and J shed 5 bases, with 15 bases lying between them. Germline CDR1 and CDR2: SGHNT and YYREEE (reference sequence). The CDR3 has 15 residues. CDR3 DNA sequence: TGTGCCAGCAGCTCGGGACGTCCTGGGGACAATGAGCAGTTCTTC. As protein: CASSSGRPGDNEQFF. The variable domain in full, completed from reference TRBV5-4 and TRBJ2-1, reads ETGVTQSPTHLIKTRGQQVTLRCSSQSGHNTVSWYQQALGQGPQFIFQYYREEENGRGNFPPRFSGLQFPNYSSELNVNALELDDSALYLCASSSGRPGDNEQFFGPGTRLTVL.

This rearrangement joins TRBV28 to TRBJ1-2, with D maybe TRBD1 (6 bases). The V gene's germline CDR1 is MDHEN and CDR2 SYDVKM. CDR3 length: 15 amino acids. With 6 bases removed from V and 4 bases from J, the gap between germline ends came to 18 bases. The CDR3 is CASRHGGGAVYGYTF. CDR3 bases: TGTGCCAGCAGACATGGAGGGGGGGCCGTCTATGGCTACACCTTC.

J is TRBJ2-6 and V is TRBV6-6; 7 bases match TRBD1. This CDR3 has 17 amino acids. Germline values: CDR1 MNHNY, CDR2 SVGAGI (reference sequence). Trimming at V came to 6 bases and at J to 0 bases, leaving 8 bases not matched to a gene. CDR3 amino acids: CASSRQGPSSGANVLTF. DNA of the CDR3: TGTGCCAGCAGCCGACAGGGCCCTTCCTCTGGGGCCAACGTCCTGACTTTC.

Here the CDR3 reads CASSSGQSNQPQHF. The CDR3, as DNA: TGTGCCAGCAGTTCCGGACAGTCCAATCAGCCCCAGCATTTT. The gene calls are TRBV6-6 and TRBJ1-5, with D possibly being TRBD1 (6 bases). Germline assignment: CDR1 MNHNY and CDR2 SVGAGI (reference sequence). V was cut by 4 bases and J by 3 bases, with 10 bases left in between. The CDR3 length is 14 residues.

This clone was found a few times. CDR3 sequence reads: CASSSPPVGYGYTF. CDR3 bases: TGTGCCAGCAGCTCGCCCCCGGTCGGCTATGGCTACACCTTC. The chain joins TRBV13 to TRBJ1-2; D ambiguous. V was trimmed by 4 bases and J by 4 bases, leaving 13 bases between them. Germline V gene sequence: CDR1 PRHDT, CDR2 FYEKMQ (reference sequence). The CDR3 contains 14 residues.

The CDR3 sequence is CATSRDLRRSTDTQYF. Here the CDR3 DNA reads TGTGCCACCAGCAGAGATCTTCGGAGAAGCACAGATACGCAGTATTTT. The chain carries TRBV15 and TRBJ2-3; no reliable D call. The CDR3 extends over 16 amino acids. Trimming took off 0 bases at V and 0 bases at J, with 10 bases between the two ends. CDR1 is LNHNV and CDR2 is YYDKDF in the germline V gene (reference sequence).

The V gene is TRBV30, the J gene TRBJ1-1; D possibly corresponds to TRBD1 (6 bases). Germline CDR1 reads GTSNPN; CDR2 reads SVGIG (reference sequence). This CDR3 has 14 amino acids. Trimming pared 0 bases from V and 1 base from J, leaving 9 bases between. Written as DNA, the CDR3 is TGTGCCTGGAGTGTCAGGGGCTGGAACACTGAAGCTTTCTTT. Translated, it gives CAWSVRGWNTEAFF.

This chain uses TRBV6-5 with TRBJ1-1; 8 nucleotides line up with TRBD1. CDR3 size: 12 residues. Trimming cost V 6 bases and J 9 bases; bases outside gene matches: 6. Looked up from germline, CDR1 is MNHEY and CDR2 is SVGAGI. Here the CDR3 DNA reads TGTGCCAGCAGGGGCCAGGGGGCGAAAGCTTTCTTT. Protein product: CASRGQGAKAFF.

The chain uses TRBV3-1 (or the pseudogene TRBV3-2) and TRBJ2-3; no clear D. This CDR3 contains 11 residues. V lost 1 base to trimming and J lost 13 bases, with 9 bases between them. CDR1 and CDR2 from the germline V gene are LGHDT and YNNKEL (reference sequence). The CDR3 sequence: CASSQGALEYF. CDR3 nucleotide sequence: TGTGCCAGCAGCCAAGGGGCCTTGGAGTATTTT.

The gene calls are TRBV3-1 (or the pseudogene TRBV3-2) and TRBJ1-6, with D unresolved. From germline, CDR1 is LGHDT and CDR2 YNNKEL (reference sequence). V lost 0 bases, J lost 12 bases, and 6 bases lay in between. CDR3 length: 12 residues. This CDR3 reads CASSQDYQPLHF. The CDR3 DNA reads as TGTGCCAGCAGCCAAGATTACCAACCCCTCCACTTT.

This chain joins TRBV7-3 and TRBJ2-5, with 8 bases lining up with TRBD2. The CDR3 contains 16 residues. Trimming at V came to 5 bases and at J to 5 bases, leaving 13 bases not matched to a gene. Germline assignment: CDR1 SGHTA and CDR2 FQGTGA. For the CDR3, the DNA is TGTGCCAGCAGCCCCGGGGGGGCCGGGCTTCGGGAGACCCAGTACTTC. Protein sequence: CASSPGGAGLRETQYF.

This chain connects TRBV30 to TRBJ2-5, with 9 bases identical to TRBD1. The CDR3 is made up of 14 amino acids. CDR1 GTSNPN and CDR2 SVGIG come from the germline V gene (reference sequence). Trimming at V came to 4 bases and at J to 4 bases, leaving 7 bases not matched to a gene. The CDR3 region is CAWNDQGQGETQYF. DNA for the CDR3: TGTGCCTGGAACGACCAGGGACAGGGAGAGACCCAGTACTTC.

The chain carries TRBV28 and TRBJ1-6; possibly TRBD1 for D (5 bases). This CDR3 is 11 amino acids long. Trimming took 10 bases from V and 7 from J, leaving 8 bases between them. Germline CDR1 MDHEN, CDR2 SYDVKM. DNA for the CDR3: TGTGCCACCAGACAGAATTCACCCCTCCACTTT. This codes for CATRQNSPLHF.

This chain joins TRBV11-1 and TRBJ1-6; unclear D gene. V was cut by 0 bases and J by 4 bases, with 7 bases left in between. CDR3 length: 15 amino acids. From germline, CDR1 is SGHAT and CDR2 FQDESV (reference sequence). DNA of the CDR3: TGTGCCAGCAGCTTAGCGCAGCGGTATAATTCACCCCTCCACTTT. It yields the protein CASSLAQRYNSPLHF.

The rearrangement joins TRBV5-8 to TRBJ1-5, with TRBD1 matching over 7 bases. V shed 0 bases, J shed 4 bases, and the junction held 7 bases outside the gene matches. The CDR3 sequence is 16 residues long. CDR1 and CDR2 from the germline V gene are SGHTS and YDEGEE. The CDR3 nucleotides are TGTGCCAGCAGCTTGGATACAGGGGCCGTTAATCAGCCCCAGCATTTT. Its protein is CASSLDTGAVNQPQHF. Drawing the rest from reference TRBV5-8 and TRBJ1-5, the complete variable domain is EAGVTQSPTHLIKTRGQQATLRCSPISGHTSVYWYQQALGLGLQFLLWYDEGEERNRGNFPPRFSGRQFPNYSSELNVNALELEDSALYLCASSLDTGAVNQPQHFGDGTRLSIL.